The next 30 T cell receptor beta chains were all read from a single sample in a study of blood T cell repertoires in COVID-19. TCRdb's copy holds only in-frame clones and misses some; the assay was immunoSEQ multiplex PCR. The sample contains some 190,000 clones, roughly 80% of which appear only once. Source material: peripheral blood. These TCRs come from a woman between 45 and 65 years old with acute or convalescent COVID-19.

The chain is built from TRBV30 and TRBJ1-6, with no clear D. From germline, CDR1 is GTSNPN and CDR2 SVGIG (reference sequence). V lost 1 base, J lost 5 bases, and 6 bases lay in between. The CDR3 is 13 residues long. The DNA for the CDR3 is TGTGCCTGGAGTGGGACTGATAATTCACCCCTCCACTTT. It yields the protein CAWSGTDNSPLHF.

The chain combines TRBV21-1 with TRBJ1-4; the listed D gene, TRBD1, was not tested against the DNA. TRBV21-1 is given as a pseudogene. The CDR3 loop spans 18 amino acids. In DNA form, the CDR3 reads TGTGCCAGCAAGGGGGTCAAGCAGGGTCAGTACGCTAGTGAAAAACTGTTTTTT. Its translation is CASKGVKQGQYASEKLFF.

Of note for this clone: This same CDR3 is encoded by further DNA sequences in the sample. This chain links TRBV2 with TRBJ2-2; tentative D call: TRBD2 (5 bases). In germline, CDR1 is SNHLY, CDR2 FYNNEI. The CDR3 is 13 residues long. V gave up 6 bases and J gave up 2 bases, with 7 bases separating them. Written as DNA, the CDR3 is TGTGCCAGCAGCCGGGAAAACACCGGGGAGCTGTTTTTT. Residues: CASSRENTGELFF.

The rearrangement links TRBV20-1 to TRBJ2-5; D is unclear. The V end lost 4 bases, the J end lost 5 bases, and 8 bases lay between the germline ends. Germline V gives CDR1 DFQATT, CDR2 SNEGSKA (reference sequence). The CDR3 is 11 residues long. The CDR3: CSATHQETQYF. The CDR3 DNA follows: TGCAGTGCTACCCATCAGGAGACCCAGTACTTC.

This clone was picked up one time. The chain is built from TRBV2 and TRBJ1-5; 9 bases are shared with TRBD1. Germline loops: CDR1 SNHLY, CDR2 FYNNEI. The CDR3 consists of 14 residues. After removal of 6 bases from V and 7 bases from J, the junction contained 7 bases not matched to a gene. The CDR3 spells CASSAQGAGQPQHF. DNA for the CDR3: TGTGCCAGCAGCGCACAGGGGGCAGGGCAGCCCCAGCATTTT.

The V call is TRBV20-1, the J call TRBJ1-2; D uncertain. Germline V gene sequence: CDR1 DFQATT, CDR2 SNEGSKA (reference sequence). This CDR3 spans 11 amino acids. Deletions cut 8 bases from V and 12 bases from J, with 19 bases between. The CDR3 nucleotides are TGCAGTACCTCAAGCATCGGCGGGAACACCTTC. It is translated as CSTSSIGGNTF.

This chain joins TRBV7-2 and TRBJ2-7, with D uncertain. The germline CDR1 and CDR2 sequences are SGHTA and FQGNSA. V lost 5 bases and J 0 bases, leaving 17 bases between the germline ends. This CDR3 spans 16 amino acids. The CDR3 reads CASSPLLAANSYEQYF. Here the CDR3 DNA reads TGTGCCAGCAGCCCCCTCCTGGCAGCGAACTCCTACGAGCAGTACTTC.

The chain has TRBV7-6 and TRBJ2-2; D not certain. The germline V gene encodes CDR1 SGHVS and CDR2 FNYEAQ. Trimming cost V 4 bases and J 0 bases, with 9 bases left between them. The CDR3 contains 15 residues. The CDR3 protein is CASSSQATNTGELFF. CDR3 bases: TGTGCCAGCAGCTCCCAGGCCACGAACACCGGGGAGCTGTTTTTT.

The chain employs TRBV11-2 and TRBJ2-5; TRBD2 matches 9 bases. CDR3 length: 15 amino acids. Trimming took 1 base from V and 4 from J; bases not matched to a gene: 4. Per the germline V gene, CDR1 is SGHAT and CDR2 is FQNNGV. The CDR3 is CASSLGLAGSETQYF. The DNA of the CDR3 is TGTGCCAGCAGCTTAGGGCTAGCGGGATCAGAGACCCAGTACTTC.

V is TRBV6-5 and J is TRBJ1-6, with 7 nucleotides matching TRBD1. CDR3 length: 15 residues. Germline V gene lookup returns CDR1 MNHEY and CDR2 SVGAGI. V trimming: 2 bases; J trimming: 9 bases; junction bases outside the gene matches: 7. CDR3 region: CASSYRAGGVSPLHF. CDR3 in DNA: TGTGCCAGCAGTTACAGGGCAGGGGGAGTTTCACCCCTCCACTTT.

The V gene is TRBV5-1, the J gene TRBJ2-5; 8 nucleotides line up with TRBD1. Losses at the gene ends were 0 bases for V and 5 bases for J; bases not matched to a gene: 6. The germline CDR1 and CDR2 sequences are SGHRS and YFSETQ. The CDR3 has 15 residues. CDR3: CASSLGTGPGETQYF. The CDR3 DNA is TGCGCCAGCAGCTTGGGGACAGGGCCGGGGGAGACCCAGTACTTC.

This sequence joins TRBV10-3 and TRBJ1-1; 7 nucleotides agree with TRBD1. Germline lookup yields CDR1 ENHRY and CDR2 SYGVKD. This CDR3 spans 16 amino acids. Trimming took 5 bases from V and 4 from J; bases not matched to a gene: 13. CDR3 amino acids: CAISRQGSTGRTEAFF. The DNA of the CDR3 is TGTGCCATCAGTCGACAGGGATCCACGGGTCGCACTGAAGCTTTCTTT.

For the CDR3, the DNA is TGTGCCAGCAGTGGGGACAGGGGGCTTCGGCCCCAGCATTTT. This sequence encodes CASSGDRGLRPQHF. The chain carries TRBV2 and TRBJ1-5, with 12 nucleotides matching TRBD1. Germline trimming cut 4 bases from V and 9 bases from J; bases unmatched to any gene: 4. This CDR3 region has 14 residues. Looked up from germline, CDR1 is SNHLY and CDR2 is FYNNEI.

V usage is TRBV19 and J usage is TRBJ1-1; TRBD1 aligns across 8 bases. Germline V gene sequence: CDR1 LNHDA, CDR2 SQIVND (reference sequence). This CDR3 has 14 residues. The V gene end was trimmed by 7 bases and the J gene end by 6 bases; junction bases not matched to a gene: 10. CDR3: CASKPPQGVPEAFF. The DNA of the CDR3 is TGTGCCAGTAAGCCCCCACAGGGGGTCCCTGAAGCTTTCTTT.

This clone showed up just a few times. The chain employs TRBV19 and TRBJ2-7, with 7 bases that match TRBD1. CDR1 is LNHDA and CDR2 is SQIVND in the germline V gene (reference sequence). The V gene end was trimmed by 5 bases and the J gene end by 0 bases; junction bases not matched to a gene: 4. This CDR3 is built from 14 residues. The CDR3 DNA is TGTGCCAGTAGTGGGGACAGACGCTCCTACGAGCAGTACTTC. Translated, it gives CASSGDRRSYEQYF. Looking up the rest from reference TRBV19 and TRBJ2-7 gives the full variable domain: DGGITQSPKYLFRKEGQNVTLSCEQNLNHDAMYWYRQDPGQGLRLIYYSQIVNDFQKGDIAEGYSVSREKKESFPLTVTSAQKNPTAFYLCASSGDRRSYEQYFGPGTRLTVT.

This clone was observed a single time. The chain employs TRBV5-1 and TRBJ2-3, with D possibly TRBD2 on 6 matching bases. Trimming left V 4 bases short and J 6 bases short, with 18 bases between. Germline values: CDR1 SGHRS, CDR2 YFSETQ. There are 15 residues in the CDR3. Written as DNA, the CDR3 is TGCGCCAGCAGCCCGCGGGGCTCCGCGGAGGATACGCAGTATTTT. It specifies CASSPRGSAEDTQYF.

The chain has TRBV7-8 and TRBJ1-2; D perhaps matches TRBD1 (6 bases). There are 14 residues in the CDR3. V dropped 8 bases and J dropped 4 bases, with 17 bases sitting between them. Germline CDR1 is SGHVS and CDR2 is FQNEAQ. This chain's CDR3 is CASQDRDRPYGYTF. CDR3 sequence (DNA): TGTGCCAGCCAAGACCGAGACAGGCCCTATGGCTACACCTTC.

The gene calls are TRBV28 and TRBJ1-4, with D tentatively TRBD1 (5 bases). Between the trimmed V and J ends, which lost 5 bases and 5 bases, there was a span of 12 bases. CDR1 MDHEN and CDR2 SYDVKM come from the germline V gene. This CDR3 has 14 amino acids. The CDR3 DNA reads as TGTGCCAGCAGTCTCTACCGGGGGAATGAAAAACTGTTTTTT. The encoded protein is CASSLYRGNEKLFF. The full variable domain, rest sourced from reference TRBV28 and TRBJ1-4, is DVKVTQSSRYLVKRTGEKVFLECVQDMDHENMFWYRQDPGLGLRLIYFSYDVKMKEKGDIPEGYSVSREKKERFSLILESASTNQTSMYLCASSLYRGNEKLFFGSGTQLSVL.

This sequence joins TRBV28 and TRBJ2-7; D gene unclear. V lost 5 bases to trimming and J lost 3 bases, with 8 bases between them. The CDR3 loop spans 12 amino acids. Looked up from germline, CDR1 is MDHEN and CDR2 is SYDVKM. The CDR3, as DNA: TGTGCCAGCAGTCTCACCTACTACGAGCAGTACTTC. It specifies CASSLTYYEQYF.

The sample holds a few counts of this clone. The chain carries TRBV28 and TRBJ1-6, with 10 nucleotides matching TRBD1. The V gene's germline CDR1 is MDHEN and CDR2 SYDVKM. The junction had 7 bases not matched to a gene; V was cut back by 7 bases and J by 4 bases. The length of the CDR3 is 16 residues. The CDR3 region is CASIPGQGRYNSPLHF. The CDR3 nucleotides are TGTGCCAGCATCCCGGGACAGGGGCGGTATAATTCACCCCTCCACTTT.

V usage is TRBV13 and J usage is TRBJ2-3; TRBD1 matches 12 bases. The length of the CDR3 is 19 residues. Trimming at V came to 9 bases and at J to 1 base, leaving 17 bases not matched to a gene. Germline V gives CDR1 PRHDT, CDR2 FYEKMQ (reference sequence). The CDR3 region is CASTSGTGGEVGGTDTQYF. DNA for the CDR3: TGTGCCAGTACCTCCGGGACAGGGGGCGAAGTAGGCGGCACAGATACGCAGTATTTT.

This chain links TRBV7-2 with TRBJ1-5; TRBD1 agrees at 9 bases. CDR3 length: 16 residues. Trimming took 2 bases from V and 5 from J; bases not matched to a gene: 7. Looked up from germline, CDR1 is SGHTA and CDR2 is FQGNSA. The DNA of the CDR3 is TGTGCCAGCAGCTTAATGGGACAGGGACTCCATCAGCCCCAGCATTTT. It yields the protein CASSLMGQGLHQPQHF.

Worth noting for this clone: Other DNA sequences in this sample translate to the same CDR3. The chain couples TRBV7-8 to TRBJ1-1; perhaps TRBD1 as D (5 bases). From germline, CDR1 is SGHVS and CDR2 FQNEAQ. V was shortened by 2 bases and J by 2 bases, with 6 bases between the two germline ends. The CDR3 runs 13 residues. CDR3 loop: CASSLQGNTEAFF. The CDR3 DNA follows: TGTGCCAGCAGCTTACAGGGAAACACTGAAGCTTTCTTT. Drawing the rest from reference TRBV7-8 and TRBJ1-1, the complete variable domain is GAGVSQSPRYKVAKRGQDVALRCDPISGHVSLFWYQQALGQGPEFLTYFQNEAQLDKSGLPSDRFFAERPEGSVSTLKIQRTQQEDSAVYLCASSLQGNTEAFFGQGTRLTVV.

The gene calls are TRBV6-5 and TRBJ1-2, with D unclear. V was clipped by 4 bases and J by 5 bases, with 17 bases between them. CDR1 and CDR2 from the germline V gene are MNHEY and SVGAGI. The CDR3 has 15 amino acids. CDR3 nucleotide sequence: TGTGCCAGCAGTTTTCAGGTAGAAGCTCAGTATGGCTACACCTTC. Its protein product is CASSFQVEAQYGYTF.

The chain is built from TRBV6-5 and TRBJ2-7, with TRBD1 matching over 7 bases. Germline V lookup: CDR1 MNHEY, CDR2 SVGAGI. V gave up 0 bases and J gave up 4 bases; unmatched junction bases: 6. The CDR3 has 15 residues. The CDR3 reads CASSYSPDRWYEQYF. CDR3 DNA: TGTGCCAGCAGTTACTCGCCGGACAGGTGGTACGAGCAGTACTTC.

V usage is TRBV28 and J usage is TRBJ1-5; 7 bases line up with TRBD1. The CDR3 runs 14 residues. V gave up 7 bases and J gave up 8 bases; unmatched junction bases: 11. The germline V gene has CDR1 MDHEN and CDR2 SYDVKM. This CDR3 reads CASTIGGGDKPQHF. The CDR3 coding sequence is TGTGCCAGCACCATAGGGGGCGGCGATAAGCCCCAGCATTTT.

The CDR3 spells CASSQDLDRGHSGANVLTF. The CDR3 DNA sequence: TGCGCCAGCAGCCAAGATTTGGACAGGGGTCACTCTGGGGCCAACGTCCTGACTTTC. The chain employs TRBV4-3 and TRBJ2-6, with 9 bases fitting TRBD1. V shed 0 bases, J shed 0 bases, and the junction held 6 bases outside the gene matches. Germline V gene sequence: CDR1 LGHNA, CDR2 YSLEER. The CDR3 extends over 19 amino acids.

The chain combines TRBV28 with TRBJ2-1; D possibly corresponds to TRBD2 (5 bases). Germline assignment: CDR1 MDHEN and CDR2 SYDVKM. Trimming took off 6 bases at V and 7 bases at J, with 22 bases between the two ends. This CDR3 region has 16 residues. The CDR3 nucleotides are TGTGCCAGCAGCCGCCTTTGGAGGCCCACTGTGAATGAGCAGTTCTTC. Its protein product is CASSRLWRPTVNEQFF.

In this sample, this clone turned up a few times. The chain combines TRBV18 with TRBJ2-7; maybe TRBD2 (5 bases). This CDR3 has 15 amino acids. V was trimmed by 3 bases and J by 6 bases, leaving 18 bases between them. CDR1 is KGHSH and CDR2 is LQKENI in the germline V gene. The CDR3 here is CASSPIPREGSEQYF. In DNA, the CDR3 is TGTGCCAGCTCACCCATCCCACGAGAGGGATCCGAGCAGTACTTC.

The genes are TRBV6-2 or TRBV6-3 and TRBJ1-5; 9 bases map to TRBD1. J gave up 7 bases and V 0 bases, and 16 bases lay outside the gene matches. Germline V lookup: CDR1 MNHEY, CDR2 SVGEGT. This CDR3 is 19 amino acids long. CDR3 DNA sequence: TGTGCCAGCAGTTACTCGGCCCTCCCACACAGGGGGCGAGGGCAGCCCCAGCATTTT. It specifies CASSYSALPHRGRGQPQHF.